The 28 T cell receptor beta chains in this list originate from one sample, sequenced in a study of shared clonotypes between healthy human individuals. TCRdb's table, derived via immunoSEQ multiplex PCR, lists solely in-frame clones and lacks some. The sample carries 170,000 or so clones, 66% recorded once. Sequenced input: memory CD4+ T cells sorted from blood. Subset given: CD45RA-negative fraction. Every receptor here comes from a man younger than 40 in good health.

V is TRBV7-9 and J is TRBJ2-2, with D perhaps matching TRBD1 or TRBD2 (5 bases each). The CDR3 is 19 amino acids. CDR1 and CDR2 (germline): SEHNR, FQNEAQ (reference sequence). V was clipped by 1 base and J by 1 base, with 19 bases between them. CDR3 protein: CASSLVSSGPGRNTGELFF. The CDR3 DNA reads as TGTGCCAGCAGCTTAGTGTCCTCTGGACCGGGACGGAACACCGGGGAGCTGTTTTTT.

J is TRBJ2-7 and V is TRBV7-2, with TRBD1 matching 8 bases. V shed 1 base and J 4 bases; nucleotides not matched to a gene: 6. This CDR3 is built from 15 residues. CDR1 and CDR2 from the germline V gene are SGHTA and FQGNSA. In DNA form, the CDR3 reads TGTGCCAGCAGCTTAGATCAGGGGGCTTGGTACGAGCAGTACTTC. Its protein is CASSLDQGAWYEQYF. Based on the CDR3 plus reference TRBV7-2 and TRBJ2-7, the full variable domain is GAGVSQSPSNKVTEKGKDVELRCDPISGHTALYWYRQSLGQGLEFLIYFQGNSAPDKSGLPSDRFSAERTGGSVSTLTIQRTQQEDSAVYLCASSLDQGAWYEQYFGPGTRLTVT.

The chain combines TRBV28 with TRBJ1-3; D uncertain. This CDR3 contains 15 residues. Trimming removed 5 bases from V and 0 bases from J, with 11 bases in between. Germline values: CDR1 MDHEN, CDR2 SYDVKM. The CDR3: CASSLPEASGNTIYF. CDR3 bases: TGTGCCAGCAGTCTCCCAGAAGCCTCTGGAAACACCATATATTTT.

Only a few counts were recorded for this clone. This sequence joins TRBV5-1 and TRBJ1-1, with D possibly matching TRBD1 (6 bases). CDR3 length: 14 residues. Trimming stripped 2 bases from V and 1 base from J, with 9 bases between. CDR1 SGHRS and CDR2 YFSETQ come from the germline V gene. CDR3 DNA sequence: TGCGCCAGCAGCTTCGGGGGCTCGAACACTGAAGCTTTCTTT. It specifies CASSFGGSNTEAFF. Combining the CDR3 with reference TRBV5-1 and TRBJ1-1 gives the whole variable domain KAGVTQTPRYLIKTRGQQVTLSCSPISGHRSVSWYQQTPGQGLQFLFEYFSETQRNKGNFPGRFSGRQFSNSRSEMNVSTLELGDSALYLCASSFGGSNTEAFFGQGTRLTVV.

CDR3 region: CATQGGLAGFVDTQYF. CDR3 nucleotides: TGTGCCACCCAGGGGGGACTAGCGGGATTTGTTGATACGCAGTATTTT. The chain uses TRBV15 and TRBJ2-3; 13 bases map to TRBD2. V gave up 8 bases and J gave up 6 bases; unmatched junction bases: 11. The CDR3 totals 16 residues. From germline, CDR1 is LNHNV and CDR2 YYDKDF (reference sequence).

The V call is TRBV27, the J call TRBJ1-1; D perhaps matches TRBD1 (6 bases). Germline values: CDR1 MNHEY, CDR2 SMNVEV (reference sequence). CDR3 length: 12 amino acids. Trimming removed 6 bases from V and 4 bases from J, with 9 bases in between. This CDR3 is CASRTGSTEAFF. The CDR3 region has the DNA TGTGCCAGCAGAACAGGGTCCACTGAAGCTTTCTTT.

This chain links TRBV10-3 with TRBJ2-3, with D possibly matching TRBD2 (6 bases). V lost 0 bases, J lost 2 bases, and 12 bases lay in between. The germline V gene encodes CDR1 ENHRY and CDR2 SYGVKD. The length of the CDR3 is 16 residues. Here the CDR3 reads CAISESGSGPTDTQYF. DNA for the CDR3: TGTGCCATCAGTGAGTCGGGTAGCGGCCCCACAGATACGCAGTATTTT.

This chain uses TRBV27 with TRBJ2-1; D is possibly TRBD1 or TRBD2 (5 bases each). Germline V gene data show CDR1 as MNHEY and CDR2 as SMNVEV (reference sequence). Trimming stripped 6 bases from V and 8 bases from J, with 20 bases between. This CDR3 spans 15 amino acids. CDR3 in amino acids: CASSPTRDPSDEQFF. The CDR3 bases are TGTGCCAGCAGCCCTACAAGGGACCCCTCCGATGAGCAGTTCTTC.

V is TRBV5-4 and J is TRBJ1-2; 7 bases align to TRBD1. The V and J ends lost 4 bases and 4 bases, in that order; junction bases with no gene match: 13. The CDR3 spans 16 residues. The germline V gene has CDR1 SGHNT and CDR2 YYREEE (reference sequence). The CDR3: CASSKGAGDSSYGYTF. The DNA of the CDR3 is TGTGCCAGCAGCAAGGGGGCAGGGGACTCGTCCTATGGCTACACCTTC.

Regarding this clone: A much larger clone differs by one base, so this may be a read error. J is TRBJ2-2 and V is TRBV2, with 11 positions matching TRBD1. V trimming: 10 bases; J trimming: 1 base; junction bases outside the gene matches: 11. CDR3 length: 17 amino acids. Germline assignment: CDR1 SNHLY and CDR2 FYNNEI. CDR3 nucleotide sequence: TGTGCCAACAGCCTAAGGGGGACAGGGGGGAACACCGGGGAGCTGTTTTTT. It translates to CANSLRGTGGNTGELFF.

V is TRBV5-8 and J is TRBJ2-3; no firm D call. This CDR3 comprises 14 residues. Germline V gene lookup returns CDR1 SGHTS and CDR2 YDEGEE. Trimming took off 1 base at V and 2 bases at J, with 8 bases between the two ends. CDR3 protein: CASSLIEATDTQYF. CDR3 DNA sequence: TGTGCCAGCAGCTTGATCGAGGCCACAGATACGCAGTATTTT.

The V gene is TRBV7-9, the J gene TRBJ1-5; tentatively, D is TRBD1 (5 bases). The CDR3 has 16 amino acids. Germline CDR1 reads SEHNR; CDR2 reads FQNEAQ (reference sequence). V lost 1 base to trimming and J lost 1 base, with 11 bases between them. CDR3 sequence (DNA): TGTGCCAGCAGCTTAGGCAGTCAGGGAAGCAATCAGCCCCAGCATTTT. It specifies CASSLGSQGSNQPQHF.

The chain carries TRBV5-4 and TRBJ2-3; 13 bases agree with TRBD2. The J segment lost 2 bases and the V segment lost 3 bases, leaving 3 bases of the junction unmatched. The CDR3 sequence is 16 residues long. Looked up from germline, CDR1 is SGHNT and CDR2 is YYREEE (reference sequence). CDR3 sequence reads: CASSWGLAGITDTQYF. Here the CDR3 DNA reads TGTGCCAGCAGCTGGGGACTAGCGGGGATCACAGATACGCAGTATTTT.

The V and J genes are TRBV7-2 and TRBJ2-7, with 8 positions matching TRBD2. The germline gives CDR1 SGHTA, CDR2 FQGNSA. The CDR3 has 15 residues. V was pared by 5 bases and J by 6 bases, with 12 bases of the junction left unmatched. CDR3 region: CASSTDGSGRLEQYF. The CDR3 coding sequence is TGTGCCAGCAGCACGGACGGAAGCGGGAGACTCGAGCAGTACTTC.

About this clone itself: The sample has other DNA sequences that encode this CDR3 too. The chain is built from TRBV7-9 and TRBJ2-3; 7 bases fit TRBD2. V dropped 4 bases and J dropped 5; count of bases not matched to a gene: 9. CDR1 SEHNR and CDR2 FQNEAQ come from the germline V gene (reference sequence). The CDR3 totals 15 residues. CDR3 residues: CASSSIAGVVDTQYF. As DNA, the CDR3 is TGTGCCAGCAGCTCCATCGCGGGAGTTGTAGATACGCAGTATTTT.

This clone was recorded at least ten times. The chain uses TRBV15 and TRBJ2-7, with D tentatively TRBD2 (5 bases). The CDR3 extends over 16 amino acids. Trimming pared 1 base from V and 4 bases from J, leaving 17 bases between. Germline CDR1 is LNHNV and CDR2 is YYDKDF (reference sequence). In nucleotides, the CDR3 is TGTGCCACCAGCAGAGGGCCTGGGAGAGGTAATTACGAGCAGTACTTC. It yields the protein CATSRGPGRGNYEQYF.

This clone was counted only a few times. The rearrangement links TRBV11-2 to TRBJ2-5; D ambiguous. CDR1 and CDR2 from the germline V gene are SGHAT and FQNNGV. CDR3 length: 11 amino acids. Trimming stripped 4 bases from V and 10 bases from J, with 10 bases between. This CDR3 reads CASSSNYGQYF. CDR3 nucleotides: TGTGCCAGCAGCTCAAATTACGGCCAGTACTTC. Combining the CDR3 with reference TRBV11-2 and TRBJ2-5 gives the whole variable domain EAGVAQSPRYKIIEKRQSVAFWCNPISGHATLYWYQQILGQGPKLLIQFQNNGVVDDSQLPKDRFSAERLKGVDSTLKIQPAKLEDSAVYLCASSSNYGQYFGPGTRLLVL.

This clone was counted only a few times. CDR3 protein: CASSPDRVSDEQFF. In DNA form, the CDR3 reads TGTGCCAGCAGTCCGGACAGGGTTTCCGATGAGCAGTTCTTC. The V gene is TRBV6-1, the J gene TRBJ2-1; the match to TRBD1 covers 8 bases. Germline V lookup: CDR1 MNHNS, CDR2 SASEGT. The CDR3 covers 14 residues. J was trimmed by 8 bases and V by 5 bases; bases with no gene match: 8.

CDR3 in amino acids: CASSPRAVGGEYEQYF. As DNA, the CDR3 is TGTGCCAGCTCACCAAGGGCGGTTGGAGGGGAGTACGAGCAGTACTTC. The V and J genes are TRBV18 and TRBJ2-7, with D perhaps TRBD2 (6 bases). V lost 2 bases and J lost 4, with 18 bases in between. Germline V gene lookup returns CDR1 KGHSH and CDR2 LQKENI. The length of the CDR3 is 16 residues.

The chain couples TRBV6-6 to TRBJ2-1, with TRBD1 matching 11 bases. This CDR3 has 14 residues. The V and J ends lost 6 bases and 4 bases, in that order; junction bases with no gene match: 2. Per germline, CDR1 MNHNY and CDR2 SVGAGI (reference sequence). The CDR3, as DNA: TGTGCCAGCAGGGGACAGGGGGGTTACAATGAGCAGTTCTTC. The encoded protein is CASRGQGGYNEQFF.

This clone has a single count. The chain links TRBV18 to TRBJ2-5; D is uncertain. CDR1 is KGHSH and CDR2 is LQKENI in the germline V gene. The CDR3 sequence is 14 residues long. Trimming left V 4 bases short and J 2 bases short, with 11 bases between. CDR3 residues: CASSREILQETQYF. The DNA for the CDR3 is TGTGCCAGCTCACGGGAAATCCTACAAGAGACCCAGTACTTC.

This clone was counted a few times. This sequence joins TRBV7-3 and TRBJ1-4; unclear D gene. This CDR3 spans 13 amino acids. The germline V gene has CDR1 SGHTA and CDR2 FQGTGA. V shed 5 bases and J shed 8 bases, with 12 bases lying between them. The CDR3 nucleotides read TGTGCCAGCAGCCAGAACCTCGGGGAAAAACTGTTTTTT. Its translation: CASSQNLGEKLFF. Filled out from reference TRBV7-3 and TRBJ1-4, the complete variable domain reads GAGVSQTPSNKVTEKGKYVELRCDPISGHTALYWYRQSLGQGPEFLIYFQGTGAADDSGLPNDRFFAVRPEGSVSTLKIQRTERGDSAVYLCASSQNLGEKLFFGSGTQLSVL.

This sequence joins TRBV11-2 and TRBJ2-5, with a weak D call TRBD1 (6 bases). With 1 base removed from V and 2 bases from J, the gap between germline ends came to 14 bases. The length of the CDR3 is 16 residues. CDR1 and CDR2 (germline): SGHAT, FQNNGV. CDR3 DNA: TGTGCCAGCAGCTTAGGGGTTGGGGGCAGTCAAGAGACCCAGTACTTC. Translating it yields CASSLGVGGSQETQYF.

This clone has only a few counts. As DNA, the CDR3 is TGTGCCATCGGCCCTGGGGGCAGCTACGAGCAGTACTTC. It encodes CAIGPGGSYEQYF. The chain has TRBV10-3 and TRBJ2-7; D may be TRBD1 (6 bases). The CDR3 runs to 13 residues. CDR1 and CDR2 from the germline V gene are ENHRY and SYGVKD. The V end was cut by 8 bases, the J end by 3 bases, with 14 bases between.

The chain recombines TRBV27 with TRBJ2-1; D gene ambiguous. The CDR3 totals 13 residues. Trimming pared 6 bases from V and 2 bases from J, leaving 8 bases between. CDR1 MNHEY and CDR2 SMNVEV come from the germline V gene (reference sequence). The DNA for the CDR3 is TGTGCCAGCAGGGGTCTAACCTACAATGAGCAGTTCTTC. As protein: CASRGLTYNEQFF.

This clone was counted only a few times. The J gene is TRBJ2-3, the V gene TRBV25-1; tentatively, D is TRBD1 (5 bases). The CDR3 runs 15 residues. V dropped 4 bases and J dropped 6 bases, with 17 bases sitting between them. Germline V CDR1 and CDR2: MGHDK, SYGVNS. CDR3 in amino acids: CASSVERQGYDTQYF. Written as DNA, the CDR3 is TGTGCCAGCAGTGTGGAGAGGCAGGGATATGATACGCAGTATTTT.

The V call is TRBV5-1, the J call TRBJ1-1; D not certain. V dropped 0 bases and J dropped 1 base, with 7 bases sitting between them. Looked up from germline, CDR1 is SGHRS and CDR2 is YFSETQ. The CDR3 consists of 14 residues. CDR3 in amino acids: CASSLEFQNTEAFF. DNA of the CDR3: TGCGCCAGCAGCTTGGAGTTCCAGAACACTGAAGCTTTCTTT.

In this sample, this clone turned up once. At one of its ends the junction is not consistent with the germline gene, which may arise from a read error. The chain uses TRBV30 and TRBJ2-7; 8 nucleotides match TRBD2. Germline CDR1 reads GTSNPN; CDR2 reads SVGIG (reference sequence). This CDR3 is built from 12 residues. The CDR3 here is CAWNRELTAGDF. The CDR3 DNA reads TGTGCCTGGAATCGCGAGTTGACAGCGGGAGACTTC.